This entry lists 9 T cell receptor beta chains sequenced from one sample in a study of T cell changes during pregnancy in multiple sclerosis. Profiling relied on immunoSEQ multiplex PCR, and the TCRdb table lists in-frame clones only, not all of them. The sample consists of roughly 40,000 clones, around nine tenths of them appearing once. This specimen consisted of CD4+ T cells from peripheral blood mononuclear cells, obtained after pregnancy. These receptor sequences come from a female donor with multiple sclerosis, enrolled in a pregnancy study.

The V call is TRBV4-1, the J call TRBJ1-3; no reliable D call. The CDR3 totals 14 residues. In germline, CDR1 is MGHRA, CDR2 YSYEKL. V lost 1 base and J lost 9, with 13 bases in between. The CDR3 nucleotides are TGCGCCAGCAGCCAAGTCGAGGTTGGAGGCACCATATATTTT. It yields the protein CASSQVEVGGTIYF.

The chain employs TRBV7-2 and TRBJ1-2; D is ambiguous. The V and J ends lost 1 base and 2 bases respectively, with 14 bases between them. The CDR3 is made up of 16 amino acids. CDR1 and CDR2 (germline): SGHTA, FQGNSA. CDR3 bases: TGTGCCAGCAGCTTAGACGTTAGCCGGCCCAACTATGGCTACACCTTC. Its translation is CASSLDVSRPNYGYTF.

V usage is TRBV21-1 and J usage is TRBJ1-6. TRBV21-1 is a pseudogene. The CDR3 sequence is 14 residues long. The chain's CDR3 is CATSRDCVNSPLHF. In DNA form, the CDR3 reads TGTGCCACTTCCCGGGACTGCGTGAATTCACCCCTCCACTTT.

CDR3 amino acids: CASSLEVNTEAFF. CDR3 DNA sequence: TGTGCCAGCAGCTTAGAGGTGAACACTGAAGCTTTCTTT. The chain employs TRBV7-3 and TRBJ1-1, with D uncertain. This CDR3 has 13 amino acids. Germline CDR1 and CDR2: SGHTA and FQGTGA. V was clipped by 2 bases and J by 0 bases, with 4 bases between them.

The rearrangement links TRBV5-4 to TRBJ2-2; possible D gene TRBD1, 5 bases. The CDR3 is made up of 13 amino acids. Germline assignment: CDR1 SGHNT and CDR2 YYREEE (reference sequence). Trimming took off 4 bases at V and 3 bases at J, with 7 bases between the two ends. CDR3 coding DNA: TGTGCCAGCAGCCGCAGGGACACCGGGGAGCTGTTTTTT. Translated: CASSRRDTGELFF. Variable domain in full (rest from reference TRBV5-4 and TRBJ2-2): ETGVTQSPTHLIKTRGQQVTLRCSSQSGHNTVSWYQQALGQGPQFIFQYYREEENGRGNFPPRFSGLQFPNYSSELNVNALELDDSALYLCASSRRDTGELFFGEGSRLTVL.

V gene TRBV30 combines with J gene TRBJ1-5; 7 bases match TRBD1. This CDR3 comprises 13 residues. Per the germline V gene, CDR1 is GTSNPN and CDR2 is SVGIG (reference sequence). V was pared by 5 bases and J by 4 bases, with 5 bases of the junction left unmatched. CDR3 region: CAWEGGPNQPQHF. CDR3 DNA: TGTGCCTGGGAAGGGGGCCCGAATCAGCCCCAGCATTTT.

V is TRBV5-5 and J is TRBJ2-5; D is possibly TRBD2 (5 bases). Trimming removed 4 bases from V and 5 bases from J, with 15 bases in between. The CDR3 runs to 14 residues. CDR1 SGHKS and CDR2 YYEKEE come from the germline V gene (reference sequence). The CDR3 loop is CASSQEGLGETQYF. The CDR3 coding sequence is TGTGCCAGCAGCCAAGAGGGCTTGGGCGAGACCCAGTACTTC.

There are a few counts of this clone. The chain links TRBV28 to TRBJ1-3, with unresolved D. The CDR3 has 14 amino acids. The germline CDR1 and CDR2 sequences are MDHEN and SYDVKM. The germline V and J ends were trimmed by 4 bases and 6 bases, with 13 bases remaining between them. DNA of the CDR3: TGTGCCAGCAGTTCCCACTTTACTATAAACACCATATATTTT. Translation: CASSSHFTINTIYF.

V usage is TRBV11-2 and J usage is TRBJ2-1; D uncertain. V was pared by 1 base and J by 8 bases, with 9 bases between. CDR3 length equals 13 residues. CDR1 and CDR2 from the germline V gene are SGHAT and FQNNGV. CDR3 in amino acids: CASSLGDIDEQFF. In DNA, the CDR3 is TGTGCCAGCAGCTTAGGCGATATAGATGAGCAGTTCTTC. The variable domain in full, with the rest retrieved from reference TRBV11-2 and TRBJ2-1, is EAGVAQSPRYKIIEKRQSVAFWCNPISGHATLYWYQQILGQGPKLLIQFQNNGVVDDSQLPKDRFSAERLKGVDSTLKIQPAKLEDSAVYLCASSLGDIDEQFFGPGTRLTVL.